This TCR beta chain is drawn from a study of a mutant IDH1 vaccine in newly diagnosed glioma. Germline-derived CDR1 and CDR2 are ENHRY and SYGVKD. Trimming pared 2 bases from V and 0 bases from J, leaving 7 bases between. The CDR3 is 14 residues long. The time point is: week 11, during vaccination. Topical imiquimod was applied with each vaccine dose, which held 300 ug of mutant IDH1 20-mer peptide. Sequencing was performed with immunoSEQ multiplex PCR; in TCRdb, only in-frame clones are kept and a portion is missing. Among about 36,000 clones, roughly 80% were seen once, and the ten largest hold around 16%. As for this clone: The target antigen is unknown.

The sample in question was peripheral blood mononuclear cells (PBMCs), obtained from a glioma patient whose treatment included an IDH1 peptide vaccine. The V gene is TRBV10-3, the J gene TRBJ1-1; a possible D gene is TRBD1 (5 bases). The receptor was isolated from a woman aged 25 to 39 with glioma. Some clones in this sample may be carry-over from other donors' samples. The CDR3 coding sequence is TGTGCCATCAGTGAGCGGGGGTTGAACACTGAAGCTTTCTTT. It is translated as CAISERGLNTEAFF.